The T cell receptor beta chain under discussion was sequenced for a study of regulatory T cells in long-lasting Graves disease. Turning to the study itself: Recently diagnosed Graves' patients had received antithyroid drugs for under 3 months. General study findings and limits: Relative to newly diagnosed Graves' patients, persistent ones had lower TCR diversity.

Construction of the TCR beta libraries employed iRepertoire HTBI primers in conjunction with Arm-PCR of CDR3 regions. TCRdb recomputed calls from the multiplex PCR reads with MiXCR, one row per CDR3 protein. This sample has under 700,000 distinct CDR3 sequences; about 16% occur once, and the top ten carry 20% to 30%. This clonotype was observed at least ten times. Its antigen is currently unknown. Documented time point: newly diagnosed GD, antithyroid drugs for less than 3 months. PBMC-derived RNA was used for the TCR library. Losses at the gene ends were 3 bases for V and 7 bases for J; bases not matched to a gene: 8. The CDR3 covers 14 residues. Germline V gene sequence: CDR1 SGHRS, CDR2 YFSETQ. The sample was also reused in another study, on T cells in Graves' hyperthyroidism and ophthalmopathy. As that report states: Blood held most thyroid clonotypes expanded above 0.001 frequency.

This clonotype originated in a woman aged 40 to 65 with Graves disease. The chain has TRBV5-1 and TRBJ2-7, with 9 bases lining up with TRBD2. The specimen comprised peripheral blood mononuclear cells (PBMCs), sampled at new diagnosis, from a patient treated with antithyroid drugs. The CDR3 nucleotides are TGCGCCAGCAGCTCCCTGGCGGGGGGGCGTGAGCAGTACTTC. Residues: CASSSLAGGREQYF.